The rows below give T cell receptor beta chains drawn from one sample of a study of tumor-infiltrating lymphocytes in primary liver carcinoma. MiXCR, run by TCRdb on the multiplex PCR reads, gives a single entry per CDR3 protein. The sample yields approximately 110,000 distinct CDR3 sequences, under 65% seen once. The sequenced sample consisted of liver tumor tissue from sampling region 3. Receptors were obtained from a woman aged 55-70 years with primary liver carcinoma and hepatitis B virus infection. CDR3s include the opening cysteine and the closing phenylalanine or tryptophan. D genes are given only for firm matches. The size entry is marked missing in some rows and otherwise reads once, few, many or a size class.

clone size: many
J gene: TRBJ1-1
V gene: TRBV12-3/TRBV12-4
D gene: -
CDR3 DNA: TGTGCCAGCAGCCGTACTCCCGGGACAAGAAACACTGAAGCTTTCTTT
CDR3 protein: CASSRTPGTRNTEAFF

clone size: many
J gene: TRBJ1-1
V gene: TRBV5-1
D gene: TRBD1
CDR3 DNA: TGCGCCAGTACAGGGGACACTGAAGCTTTCTTT
CDR3 protein: CASTGDTEAFF

clone size: many
J gene: TRBJ1-2
V gene: TRBV6-1
D gene: TRBD1
CDR3 DNA: TGTGCCAGCAGTGAAAACCGGGACAGGAGTGGCTACACCTTC
CDR3 protein: CASSENRDRSGYTF

clone size: few
J gene: TRBJ2-7
V gene: TRBV7-9
D gene: -
CDR3 DNA: TGTGCCAGCAGCTTGCGGGCAGGGAGTTTTACCGAGCAGTACTTC
CDR3 protein: CASSLRAGSFTEQYF

clone size: -
J gene: TRBJ1-5
V gene: TRBV11-2
D gene: -
CDR3 DNA: TGTGCCAGCAGCCCTAATATCAGTCCTGCTCAGCCCCAGCATTTT
CDR3 protein: CASSPNISPAQPQHF

clone size: -
J gene: TRBJ1-2
V gene: TRBV5-1
D gene: TRBD1
CDR3 DNA: TGCGCCAACAGCTTGGAGCTACGGGACAGGGGATCCTATGACTACACCTTC
CDR3 protein: CANSLELRDRGSYDYTF

clone size: -
J gene: TRBJ2-5
V gene: TRBV29-1
D gene: TRBD2
CDR3 DNA: TGCAGCGCTAAGACTAGCGGTCAACAAGATACCCAGTACTTC
CDR3 protein: CSAKTSGQQDTQYF

clone size: many
J gene: TRBJ2-1
V gene: TRBV5-4
D gene: TRBD2
CDR3 DNA: TGTGCCAGCAGCTCCGCCGGGACTAGAACCTACAATGAGCAGTTCTTC
CDR3 protein: CASSSAGTRTYNEQFF

clone size: many
J gene: TRBJ2-7
V gene: TRBV12-3/TRBV12-4
D gene: TRBD1
CDR3 DNA: TGTGCCAGCAGTCCGGGGACAGGGGAGGCGGGGTTATACGAGCAGTACTTC
CDR3 protein: CASSPGTGEAGLYEQYF

clone size: -
J gene: TRBJ2-1
V gene: TRBV20-1
D gene: -
CDR3 DNA: TGCAGTGCTAGAGATTTTCGCCCCTACAACGAGCAGTTCTTC
CDR3 protein: CSARDFRPYNEQFF

clone size: -
J gene: TRBJ2-2
V gene: TRBV29-1
D gene: -
CDR3 DNA: TGTGGCGCACCAGAACACACCGGGGAGCTGTTTTTT
CDR3 protein: CGAPEHTGELFF

clone size: -
J gene: TRBJ2-3
V gene: TRBV6-1
D gene: -
CDR3 DNA: TGTGCCGGCAGTCACCGGGACGGGGTGCACAATACGCAGTATTTT
CDR3 protein: CAGSHRDGVHNTQYF

clone size: few
J gene: TRBJ2-5
V gene: TRBV7-9
D gene: -
CDR3 DNA: TGTGCCAGCAGCTTACCCTCAAGCGGCCACCTAGAAGAGACCCAGTACTTC
CDR3 protein: CASSLPSSGHLEETQYF

clone size: many
J gene: TRBJ2-6
V gene: TRBV11-2
D gene: -
CDR3 DNA: TGTGCCACCCAGCGGCCGCGCTCTGGGGCCAACGTCCTGACTTTC
CDR3 protein: CATQRPRSGANVLTF

clone size: -
J gene: TRBJ2-2
V gene: TRBV29-1
D gene: -
CDR3 DNA: TGCAGCGCTATACAGGAGCTAAACACCGAGGAGCTGTTTTTT
CDR3 protein: CSAIQELNTEELFF

clone size: few
J gene: TRBJ2-7
V gene: TRBV21-1
D gene: -
CDR3 DNA: TGTGCCAGCAGCAAAGGGGAGGGGCACCTCTCCTACGAGCAGTACTTC
CDR3 protein: CASSKGEGHLSYEQYF

clone size: -
J gene: TRBJ2-2
V gene: TRBV6-5
D gene: -
CDR3 DNA: TGTGTCAGCAGACTATCAGGGACGAACACCCGGGAGCTGTTTTTT
CDR3 protein: CVSRLSGTNTRELFF

clone size: many
J gene: TRBJ2-2
V gene: TRBV6-1
D gene: TRBD2
CDR3 DNA: TGTGCCAGCACTAGCGGGAGGGACACCGGGGAGCTGTTTTTT
CDR3 protein: CASTSGRDTGELFF

clone size: -
J gene: TRBJ1-5
V gene: TRBV28
D gene: TRBD1
CDR3 DNA: TGTGCCAGCAGGCCACAGGGGGCGAGCAATCAGCCCCAGCATTTT
CDR3 protein: CASRPQGASNQPQHF

clone size: once
J gene: TRBJ1-1
V gene: TRBV11-2
D gene: -
CDR3 DNA: TGTGCCAGCGGCCCACCCGGGGGGACGCATACCACTGAAGCTTTCTTT
CDR3 protein: CASGPPGGTHTTEAFF

clone size: many
J gene: TRBJ2-1
V gene: TRBV24-1
D gene: -
CDR3 DNA: TGTGCCACCAGTGATTTAGGGGGGACGGTCAATGAGCAGTTCTTC
CDR3 protein: CATSDLGGTVNEQFF

clone size: -
J gene: TRBJ2-7
V gene: TRBV6-1
D gene: -
CDR3 DNA: TGTGCCAGCAATGGAGCATTCGAGGGGTACGAGCAGTACTTC
CDR3 protein: CASNGAFEGYEQYF

clone size: medium-sized
J gene: TRBJ2-2
V gene: TRBV11-1
D gene: -
CDR3 DNA: TGTGCCAGCAGCTTACAGGTCGGGGAGCTGTTTTTT
CDR3 protein: CASSLQVGELFF

clone size: few
J gene: TRBJ2-5
V gene: TRBV28
D gene: -
CDR3 DNA: TGTGCCAGCAGCCTAACTAAAAGTCCGGGACAAGAGACCCAGTACTTC
CDR3 protein: CASSLTKSPGQETQYF

clone size: many
J gene: TRBJ2-5
V gene: TRBV7-8
D gene: TRBD1
CDR3 DNA: TGTGCCAGCAGCTTAATAATTGGGCAGGGGGCAGGAGAGACCCAGTACTTC
CDR3 protein: CASSLIIGQGAGETQYF

clone size: -
J gene: TRBJ2-3
V gene: TRBV28
D gene: -
CDR3 DNA: TGTGCCAGCAGCTCAAGTTGGACCTTTACCGGAATTAGAACCACCAGCACAGATACGCAGTATTTT
CDR3 protein: CASSSSWTFTGIRTTSTDTQYF

clone size: few
J gene: TRBJ2-5
V gene: TRBV28
D gene: -
CDR3 DNA: TGTGCCAGCAGTAAGCTCGATTGGGGCACCCAAGAGACCCAGTACTTC
CDR3 protein: CASSKLDWGTQETQYF

clone size: many
J gene: TRBJ2-3
V gene: TRBV5-4
D gene: TRBD2
CDR3 DNA: TGTGCCAGCAGCTCGGGGGGATCAGATACGCAGTATTTT
CDR3 protein: CASSSGGSDTQYF

clone size: once
J gene: TRBJ2-1
V gene: TRBV11-2
D gene: TRBD2
CDR3 DNA: TGTACCATCAGCTGGACTAGCGGGGCAGAGCTGTTCTTC
CDR3 protein: CTISWTSGAELFF

clone size: many
J gene: TRBJ2-5
V gene: TRBV6-5
D gene: -
CDR3 DNA: TGTGCCAGCAGGGATACTAGACGTCAAGAGACCCAGTACTTC
CDR3 protein: CASRDTRRQETQYF

clone size: -
J gene: TRBJ2-7
V gene: TRBV11-2
D gene: TRBD2
CDR3 DNA: TGTGCCAGCGGACCGGGACTAGCCTCTCGCGAGCAGTACTTC
CDR3 protein: CASGPGLASREQYF

clone size: few
J gene: TRBJ1-6
V gene: TRBV28
D gene: -
CDR3 DNA: TGTGCCAGCAGTTTCGCGGGGAATTCACCCCTCCACTTT
CDR3 protein: CASSFAGNSPLHF

clone size: -
J gene: TRBJ2-5
V gene: TRBV29-1
D gene: -
CDR3 DNA: TGCAGCGTTGAAGGCGGGGTTCCTGGGGAGACCCAATACTTC
CDR3 protein: CSVEGGVPGETQYF

clone size: -
J gene: TRBJ2-1
V gene: TRBV30
D gene: TRBD2
CDR3 DNA: TGTGCCTGGAGTGTTGCTAGCGGGAACCAGTTCTTC
CDR3 protein: CAWSVASGNQFF

clone size: -
J gene: TRBJ2-3
V gene: TRBV11-3
D gene: -
CDR3 DNA: TGCGCCAGAAGCTTAGCGGATACACAGTATTTT
CDR3 protein: CARSLADTQYF

clone size: once
J gene: TRBJ1-5
V gene: TRBV28
D gene: -
CDR3 DNA: TGTGCCAGCAGTTGGGCAGGTCGAAACCAGCCCCAGCATTTT
CDR3 protein: CASSWAGRNQPQHF

clone size: -
J gene: TRBJ2-1
V gene: TRBV5-5
D gene: -
CDR3 DNA: TGTGCCAGCACCCACTCCCAGATGCTAAATGAGCAGTTCTTC
CDR3 protein: CASTHSQMLNEQFF

clone size: -
J gene: TRBJ2-6
V gene: TRBV4-1
D gene: -
CDR3 DNA: TGTGCCAGCAGTCATGTAACCGGGACGGACTACTTTGGGGCCAACGTCCTGACTTTC
CDR3 protein: CASSHVTGTDYFGANVLTF

clone size: many
J gene: TRBJ2-1
V gene: TRBV12-3/TRBV12-4
D gene: -
CDR3 DNA: TGTGCCAGCACTTCAGCCAACTATTACAATGAGCAGTTCTTC
CDR3 protein: CASTSANYYNEQFF

clone size: -
J gene: TRBJ2-3
V gene: TRBV11-2
D gene: TRBD2
CDR3 DNA: TGTGCTAACAGCTTATTAGCGGGAGGGGCCGCAGATACGCAGTATTTT
CDR3 protein: CANSLLAGGAADTQYF

clone size: many
J gene: TRBJ2-5
V gene: TRBV5-1
D gene: -
CDR3 DNA: TGCGCCAGCAGCCCCGGGACACGACAAGAGACCCAGTACTTC
CDR3 protein: CASSPGTRQETQYF

clone size: -
J gene: TRBJ2-3
V gene: TRBV29-1
D gene: -
CDR3 DNA: TGTAGCGCCGGAACCACGAGCGCAGATACGCAGTATTTT
CDR3 protein: CSAGTTSADTQYF

clone size: -
J gene: TRBJ2-7
V gene: TRBV19
D gene: -
CDR3 DNA: TGTGCCAGTAGTATTGATGGAACTGCAGGGCACTACGAGCAGTACTTC
CDR3 protein: CASSIDGTAGHYEQYF

clone size: -
J gene: TRBJ1-2
V gene: TRBV29-1
D gene: -
CDR3 DNA: TGCAGCGTTGGAGATGGTCCAGGTGAACGTGGCTACACCTTC
CDR3 protein: CSVGDGPGERGYTF

clone size: few
J gene: TRBJ2-5
V gene: TRBV5-1
D gene: TRBD1
CDR3 DNA: TGCGCCAGCAGCCTTGACAGGGCTGGGGAGACCCAGTACTTC
CDR3 protein: CASSLDRAGETQYF

clone size: -
J gene: TRBJ2-1
V gene: TRBV6-1
D gene: TRBD2
CDR3 DNA: TGTGCCGGCAGTGGTGTAGGGGCGGGGGGGCCTCTCAATGAGCAGTTCTTC
CDR3 protein: CAGSGVGAGGPLNEQFF

clone size: -
J gene: TRBJ2-7
V gene: TRBV6-5
D gene: -
CDR3 DNA: TGTGCCATCAGCTTTCGACAAACACCCCCCTACGAGCAGTACTTC
CDR3 protein: CAISFRQTPPYEQYF

clone size: medium-sized
J gene: TRBJ2-2
V gene: TRBV12-3/TRBV12-4
D gene: -
CDR3 DNA: TGTGCCAGCAGTTTAGAGATGGGCGGGGAGCTGTTTTTT
CDR3 protein: CASSLEMGGELFF